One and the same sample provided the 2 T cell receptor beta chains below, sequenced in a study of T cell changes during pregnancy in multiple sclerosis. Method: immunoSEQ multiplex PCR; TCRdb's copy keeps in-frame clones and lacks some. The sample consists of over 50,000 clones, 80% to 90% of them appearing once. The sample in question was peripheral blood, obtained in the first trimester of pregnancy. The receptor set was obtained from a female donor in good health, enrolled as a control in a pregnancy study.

For the CDR3, the DNA is TGTGCCTGGAGCTTAGCGGGGCAAGAGACCCAGTACTTC. It translates to CAWSLAGQETQYF. The chain employs TRBV30 and TRBJ2-5, with 8 bases fitting TRBD2. There are 13 residues in the CDR3. The V and J ends lost 3 bases and 2 bases, in that order; junction bases with no gene match: 2. Per germline, CDR1 GTSNPN and CDR2 SVGIG (reference sequence).

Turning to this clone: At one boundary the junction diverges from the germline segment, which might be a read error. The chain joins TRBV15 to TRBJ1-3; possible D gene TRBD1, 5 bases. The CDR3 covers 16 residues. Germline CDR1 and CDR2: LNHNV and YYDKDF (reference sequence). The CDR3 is CATSRVPGVEGNTIYF. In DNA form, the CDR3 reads TGTGCCACCAGTAGAGTTCCGGGGGTTGAAGGAAACACCATATATTTT. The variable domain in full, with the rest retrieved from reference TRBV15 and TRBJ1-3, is DAMVIQNPRYQVTQFGKPVTLSCSQTLNHNVMYWYQQKSSQAPKLLFHYYDKDFNNEADTPDNFQSRRPNTSFCFLDIRSPGLGDTAMYLCATSRVPGVEGNTIYFGEGSWLTVV.